The rows below give T cell receptor beta chains drawn from one sample of a study of post-analysis software for immune sequencing data. Via MiXCR, TCRdb re-called the PCR reads, giving one row per CDR3 protein. The sample has 450,000 to 700,000 distinct CDR3 sequences, about 40% seen once. The sequenced sample was blood. The source of these receptors is a girl aged 10 to 17 with multiple sclerosis. The CDR3 runs from the conserved cysteine through the conserved F or W. The D gene is left open where the match is weak.

- | TRBV20-1 | CSANRVYNEQFF
- | TRBV6-6 | CASSLMDSGANVLTF
- | TRBV24-1 | CATSDGGSTDTQYF
TRBD1 | TRBV5-6 | CASSWTGDDYNEQFF
- | TRBV3-1 | CASSQETEQYF
TRBD1 | TRBV7-8 | CASSPRDSSEKLFF
- | TRBV7-9 | CASSPQDGSNTGELFF
TRBD1 | TRBV6-6 | CASRNPGQGGDTQYF
- | TRBV29-1 | CSVATGSYGYTF
- | TRBV9 | CASSTGPGDYGYTF
TRBD2 | TRBV7-3 | CASSLAGGYTDTQYF
- | TRBV20-1 | CSARDPSSEQFF
TRBD2 | TRBV10-3 | CAISGWTSGSTDTQYF
- | TRBV7-8 | CASSPDSFRPSGANVLTF
TRBD1 | TRBV6-2/TRBV6-3 | CASSYGTDYEQYF
- | TRBV5-1 | CASSLDYRYRSYEQYF
TRBD1 | TRBV12-3/TRBV12-4 | CASSSYRGPEAFF
- | TRBV28 | CASSWQRGYTF
- | TRBV5-1 | CASSGGQNTEAFF
- | TRBV10-3 | CATVGGPDYGYTF
- | TRBV20-1 | CSARDGRVGDEQYF
TRBD1 | TRBV4-1 | CASSQEPGTGKETQYF
- | TRBV12-3/TRBV12-4 | CASSPGPGMDTQYF
TRBD2 | TRBV5-1 | CASSLSSGTSDTQYF
- | TRBV7-2 | CASRPSIGQTDTQYF
TRBD1 | TRBV18 | CASSPGTGGEGQPQHF
TRBD2 | TRBV11-3 | CASSLEASGSYRETQYF
- | TRBV20-1 | CSAGVPNEQYF
- | TRBV3-1 | CASSQDLGDYGYTF
- | TRBV6-5 | CASSQNSNQPQHF
TRBD2 | TRBV2 | CASSGEGGTDTQYF
- | TRBV3-1 | CASSHELRSSYEQYF
- | TRBV11-2 | CASSLDNQQETQYF
- | TRBV5-1 | CASSRTGTGYEQYF
- | TRBV5-1 | CASSFYRDGFNYEQYF
TRBD2 | TRBV10-3 | CATQIGTSGVNEQFF
TRBD1 | TRBV6-5 | CASRGQAYNEKLIF
- | TRBV7-9 | CASSPAGRQETQYF
TRBD2 | TRBV29-1 | CSAGVGLAASTDTQYF
TRBD1 | TRBV7-3 | CASSLRVGAGGLGQNEQFF
- | TRBV3-1 | CASSPQPGSGLGSQETQYF
- | TRBV5-1 | CASKTRGISETQYF
TRBD1 | TRBV11-2 | CASSLSPGRGLGSPLHF
TRBD1 | TRBV6-6 | CASSPTGVTEAFF
TRBD1 | TRBV12-3/TRBV12-4 | CASKPGQALSLNYEQYF
- | TRBV12-3/TRBV12-4 | CASSTRPGTEAFF
TRBD1 | TRBV28 | CASSSRDRDKDTQYF
- | TRBV6-5 | CASSYGGSMSSYNEQFF
TRBD1 | TRBV3-1 | CASSQDGTGQETQYF
TRBD2 | TRBV2 | CASSEASGGYEQYF
TRBD1 | TRBV7-3 | CASSFFPGGRNEQFF